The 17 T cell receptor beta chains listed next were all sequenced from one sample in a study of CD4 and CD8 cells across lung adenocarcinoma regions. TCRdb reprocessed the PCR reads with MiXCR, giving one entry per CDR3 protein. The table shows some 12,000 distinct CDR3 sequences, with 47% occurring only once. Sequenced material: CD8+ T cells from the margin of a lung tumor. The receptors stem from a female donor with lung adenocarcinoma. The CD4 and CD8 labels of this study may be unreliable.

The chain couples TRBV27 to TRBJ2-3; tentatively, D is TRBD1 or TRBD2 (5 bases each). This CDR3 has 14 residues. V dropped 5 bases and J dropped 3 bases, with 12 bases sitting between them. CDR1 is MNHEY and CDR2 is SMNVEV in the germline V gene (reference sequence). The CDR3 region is CASSHRGRTDTQYF. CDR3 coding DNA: TGTGCCAGCAGTCACCGGGGACGTACAGATACGCAGTATTTT.

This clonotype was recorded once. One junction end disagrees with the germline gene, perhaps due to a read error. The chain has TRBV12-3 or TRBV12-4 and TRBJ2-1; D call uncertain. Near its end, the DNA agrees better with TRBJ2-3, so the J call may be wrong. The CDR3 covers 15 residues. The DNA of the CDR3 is TGTGCCAGCAGTTTACAAACCACCGCCCGAGATACCCAGTATTTT. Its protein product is CASSLQTTARDTQYF.

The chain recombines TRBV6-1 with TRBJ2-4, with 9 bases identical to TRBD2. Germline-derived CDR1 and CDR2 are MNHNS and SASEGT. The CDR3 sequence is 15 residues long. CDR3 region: CGRSPGGGAKDTQYF. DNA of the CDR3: TGTGGCCGCAGTCCGGGCGGGGGGGCAAAAGACACGCAGTACTTC.

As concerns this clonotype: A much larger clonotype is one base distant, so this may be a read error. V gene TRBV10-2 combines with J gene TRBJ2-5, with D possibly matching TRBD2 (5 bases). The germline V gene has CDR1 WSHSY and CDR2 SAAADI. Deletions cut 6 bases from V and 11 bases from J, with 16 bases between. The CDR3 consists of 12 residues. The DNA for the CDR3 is TGCGCCAGCAGCCAGGAGGCGGATGAGCAGTACTTC. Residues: CASSQEADEQYF.

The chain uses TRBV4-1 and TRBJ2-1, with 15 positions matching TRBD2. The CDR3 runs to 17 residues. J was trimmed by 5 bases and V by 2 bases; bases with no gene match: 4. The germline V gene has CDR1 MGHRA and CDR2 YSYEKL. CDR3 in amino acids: CASSQRTSGGGNNEQFF. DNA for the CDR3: TGCGCCAGCAGCCAAAGGACTAGCGGGGGGGGGAACAATGAGCAGTTCTTC.

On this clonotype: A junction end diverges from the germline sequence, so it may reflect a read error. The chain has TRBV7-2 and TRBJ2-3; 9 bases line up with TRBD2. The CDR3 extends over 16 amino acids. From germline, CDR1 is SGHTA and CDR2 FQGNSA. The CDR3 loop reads CASSASGGGAKNTQYF. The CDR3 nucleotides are TGTGCGAGCAGCGCCTCGGGCGGGGGGGCCAAAAACACGCAGTATTTT.

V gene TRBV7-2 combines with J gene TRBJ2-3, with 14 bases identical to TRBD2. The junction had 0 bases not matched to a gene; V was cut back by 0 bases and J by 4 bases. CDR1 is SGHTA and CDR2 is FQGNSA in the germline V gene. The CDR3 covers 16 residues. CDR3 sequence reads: CASSLATSGRADTQYF. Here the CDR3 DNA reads TGTGCCAGCAGCTTAGCGACTAGCGGGAGGGCAGATACGCAGTATTTT.

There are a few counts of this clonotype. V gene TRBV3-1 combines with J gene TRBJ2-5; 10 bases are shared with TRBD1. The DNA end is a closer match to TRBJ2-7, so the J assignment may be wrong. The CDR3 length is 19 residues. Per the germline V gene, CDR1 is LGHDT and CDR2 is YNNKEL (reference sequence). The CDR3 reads CASSPWGDRGPKSSYEQYF. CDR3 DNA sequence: TGTGCCAGCAGCCCATGGGGGGACAGGGGTCCTAAAAGCTCCTACGAGCAGTACTTC.

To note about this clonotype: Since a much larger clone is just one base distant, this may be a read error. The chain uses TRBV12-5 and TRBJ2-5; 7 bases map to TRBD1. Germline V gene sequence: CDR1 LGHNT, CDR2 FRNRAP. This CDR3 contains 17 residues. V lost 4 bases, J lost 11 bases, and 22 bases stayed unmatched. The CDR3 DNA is TGTGCTAGTGGTTCTACCACAGGGGAAAGGATCTACAATGAGCAGTACTTC. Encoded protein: CASGSTTGERIYNEQYF.

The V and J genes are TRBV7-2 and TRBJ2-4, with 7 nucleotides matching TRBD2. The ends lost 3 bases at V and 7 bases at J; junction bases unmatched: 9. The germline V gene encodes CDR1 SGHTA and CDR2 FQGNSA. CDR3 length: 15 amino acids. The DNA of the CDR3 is TGTGCCAGCAGCTTCGGCCGGGCCGGGGGGAACATTCAGTACTTC. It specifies CASSFGRAGGNIQYF.

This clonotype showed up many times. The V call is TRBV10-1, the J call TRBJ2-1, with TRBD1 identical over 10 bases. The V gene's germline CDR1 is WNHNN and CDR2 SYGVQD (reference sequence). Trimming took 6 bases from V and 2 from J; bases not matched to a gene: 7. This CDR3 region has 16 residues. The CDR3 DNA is TGCGCCAGCAGCACCGCCGGGACAGGGGCCTACAATGAGCAGTTCTTC. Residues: CASSTAGTGAYNEQFF.

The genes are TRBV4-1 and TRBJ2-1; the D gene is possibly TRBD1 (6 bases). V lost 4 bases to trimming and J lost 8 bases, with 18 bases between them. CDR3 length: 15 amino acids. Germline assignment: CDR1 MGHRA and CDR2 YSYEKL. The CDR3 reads CASSLGQSEGDEQFF. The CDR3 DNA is TGCGCCAGCAGCCTTGGACAGTCAGAAGGCGATGAGCAGTTCTTC.

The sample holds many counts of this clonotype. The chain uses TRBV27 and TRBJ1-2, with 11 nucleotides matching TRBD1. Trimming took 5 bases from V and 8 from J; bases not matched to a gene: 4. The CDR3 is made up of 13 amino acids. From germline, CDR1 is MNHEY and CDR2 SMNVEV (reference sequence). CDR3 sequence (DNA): TGTGCCAGCAGTAGAGGACAGGGGGCCGGCTACACCTTC. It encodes CASSRGQGAGYTF.

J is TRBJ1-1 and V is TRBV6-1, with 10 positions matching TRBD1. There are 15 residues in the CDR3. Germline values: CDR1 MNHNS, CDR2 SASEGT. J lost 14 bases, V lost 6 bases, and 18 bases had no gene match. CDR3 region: CASSSTGTGDTEDFF. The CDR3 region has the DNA TGTGCCAGCAGCTCCACCGGGACAGGGGACACTGAAGACTTCTTT.

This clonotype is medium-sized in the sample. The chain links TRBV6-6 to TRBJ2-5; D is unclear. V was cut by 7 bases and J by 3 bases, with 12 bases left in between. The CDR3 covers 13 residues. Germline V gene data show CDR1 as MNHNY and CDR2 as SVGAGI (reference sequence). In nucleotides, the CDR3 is TGTGCCAGCAACCGGGCCCGGGAAGAGACCCAGTACTTC. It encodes CASNRAREETQYF.

This CDR3 is CSTYRAETQYF. The DNA of the CDR3 is TGCAGCACCTACAGGGCAGAGACCCAGTACTTC. The V gene is TRBV29-1, the J gene TRBJ2-5; D might be TRBD1 (6 bases). Germline assignment: CDR1 SQVTM and CDR2 ANQGSEA. Trimming removed 8 bases at V and 4 bases at J, with 11 bases between. CDR3 length: 11 amino acids.

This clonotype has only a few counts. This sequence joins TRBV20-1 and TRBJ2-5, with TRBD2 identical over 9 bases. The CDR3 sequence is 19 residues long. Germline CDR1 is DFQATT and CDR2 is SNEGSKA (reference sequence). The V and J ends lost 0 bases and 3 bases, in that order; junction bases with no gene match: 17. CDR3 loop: CSARDRYVWGRGGEETQYF. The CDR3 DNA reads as TGCAGTGCTAGAGATCGCTATGTGTGGGGTCGCGGGGGGGAAGAGACCCAGTACTTC.